What follows describes a single T cell receptor (beta chain). Its target antigen remains unknown. Base qualities are missing; no much larger clone stands one base away. This entry comes from a study of T cells after yellow fever vaccination (dated by TCRdb to the late 2010s). As for the study more broadly: The SMART-Seq v4 Ultra Low Input RNA kit was used to prepare libraries from fractions with low cell numbers. Blood was collected at multiple timepoints before and after primary and secondary immunization, and bulk PBMC replicates and cell subsets were isolated. Two healthy male donors, one aged 18 to 30 and one aged 30 to 39 years, were included in the cohort. Bulk TCR alpha and beta repertoires were sequenced longitudinally to track T-cell clones before and after primary and booster YFV17D yellow fever vaccination.

In light of the paper, this sample's treatment or condition label describes: live attenuated yellow fever vaccine strain. PBMCs were isolated from peripheral blood using a standard Ficoll-Paque protocol. Dynabeads CD4 and CD8 positive selection kits were used to isolate CD4 and CD8 T-cell fractions. RNA was extracted with TriZol from bulk PBMCs, CD4 and CD8 fractions, and dextramer-positive and dextramer-negative fractions. The germline V and J ends show losses of 0 bases and 5 bases respectively, and no gene match explains 15 bases of the junction. CDR1 and CDR2 are drawn from the germline V gene: MNHEY, SVGEGT. The CDR3 covers 21 residues, taking in both the cysteine and the phenylalanine. Of the read, only the CDR3 DNA is kept; its 63 bases are in frame from base 1. TCR cDNA was made using 5'RACE template switching, a step that added a universal primer site and unique molecular identifiers. Priming for cDNA synthesis came from both the TCR alpha and TCR beta constant segments. Library amplification used two PCR steps, and the second PCR step added sample barcodes and sequencing adapters. Sequencing of libraries was performed on Illumina HiSeq 2500 (2x100 bp) or NovaSeq (2x150 bp). The paper's data handling went like this. Reads were demultiplexed and collapsed into UMI consensus sequences with MIGEC, and V(D)J alignment was performed with MiXCR. Vaccine-responding clonotypes were defined with edgeR using replicate PBMC samples, requiring FDR below 0.01 and a log2 fold change above 5 up to day 15. Bulk clonotypes were assigned CD4 or CD8 identity according to which sequenced CD4 or CD8 repertoire held them at higher abundance. Through fastp at Q25 and MiXCR, TCRdb rebuilt clones from the public reads, retaining in-frame beta chains. Each CDR3 protein gets just one entry, which takes the most common genes and DNA from the rows behind it. TCRdb's processing, not the study's, gives the V and J calls here. Within this sample are 250,000 or so distinct CDR3 sequences, with roughly 7.2% of them counted one time only. The ten largest make up over 0.65% of the sample.

The research as a whole found: After the booster, most of the clones that had expanded following primary vaccination were detected again (almost 98% of CD4 and roughly 88% of CD8), which suggests that memory was broadly maintained. Because the study included only a couple of donors, the extent to which the findings can be generalized is limited. A small share of clonotypes was detected in both CD4 and CD8 compartments, with the overlap likely arising from convergent recombination. Computational filtering was required because FACS-sorted repertoires could contain abundant contaminating clonotypes from the bulk population. Compared with the primary T-cell response, the secondary T-cell response was faster but weaker, reaching its peak on day 5 rather than on day 15.

Recombination linked TRBV6-2 or TRBV6-3 to TRBJ2-1; the junction holds 14 bases that match TRBD2. The source is a man younger than 45 who received the YFV17D yellow fever vaccine. The material was CD4+ T cells sorted from PBMCs, obtained 15 days after the yellow fever booster vaccination. The nucleotides are TGTGCCAGCAGTTACTCTTCGACTAGCGGGAGGGCCCTCACCTCGAACAATGAGCAGTTCTTC. It encodes CASSYSSTSGRALTSNNEQFF.